Following are 32 T cell receptor beta chains from one sample sequenced in a study of identical twins. TCRdb independently ran MiXCR on the 5' RACE reads; one entry per CDR3 protein. The sample shows 500,000 to 600,000 distinct CDR3 sequences, about 20% of them seen only once. Another study also made use of these data, one on T cells expressing NK-cell markers.

The sample was CD4+ T cells sorted from blood. The receptor set was obtained from a woman between 18 and 29 years old in good health.

V and J are TRBV24-1 and TRBJ2-2, with TRBD2 as a possible D gene (6 bases). The V gene lost 3 bases and the J gene lost 0 bases, with 13 bases spanning the gap. This CDR3 comprises 17 residues. In germline, CDR1 is KGHDR, CDR2 SFDVKD. CDR3 sequence reads: CATSDPGTGSNTGELFF. CDR3 in DNA: TGTGCCACCAGTGATCCCGGGACTGGCTCGAACACCGGGGAGCTGTTTTTT.

The table lists this clonotype with a few counts. The V call is TRBV15, the J call TRBJ1-1, with D maybe TRBD1 (5 bases). Germline CDR1 is LNHNV and CDR2 is YYDKDF (reference sequence). Trimming removed 6 bases at V and 4 bases at J, with 15 bases between. CDR3 length equals 14 residues. The CDR3 sequence: CATSVRLGGTEAFF. The CDR3 nucleotides read TGTGCCACCAGTGTCCGGCTGGGGGGCACTGAAGCTTTCTTT. The variable domain in full, completed from reference TRBV15 and TRBJ1-1, reads DAMVIQNPRYQVTQFGKPVTLSCSQTLNHNVMYWYQQKSSQAPKLLFHYYDKDFNNEADTPDNFQSRRPNTSFCFLDIRSPGLGDTAMYLCATSVRLGGTEAFFGQGTRLTVV.

This clonotype appeared a single time. This chain connects TRBV6-2 or TRBV6-3 to TRBJ2-7; D is perhaps TRBD2 (6 bases). The CDR3 covers 20 residues. Per the germline V gene, CDR1 is MNHEY and CDR2 is SVGEGT. V was clipped by 4 bases and J by 1 base, with 29 bases between them. This CDR3 reads CASSSWASRTGGIVSYEQYF. The CDR3 DNA reads as TGTGCCAGCAGTTCCTGGGCTTCGCGAACAGGCGGGATCGTTTCCTACGAGCAGTACTTC.

The chain uses TRBV4-3 and TRBJ2-7; TRBD1 aligns across 10 bases. Germline lookup yields CDR1 LGHNA and CDR2 YSLEER. Losses at the gene ends were 3 bases for V and 4 bases for J; bases not matched to a gene: 6. The CDR3 runs to 15 residues. CDR3 nucleotide sequence: TGCGCCAGCAGCCATCGGGACAGGGGCCCATACGAGCAGTACTTC. As protein: CASSHRDRGPYEQYF.

This clonotype was counted a few times. The rearrangement links TRBV6-5 to TRBJ1-5; 7 bases fit TRBD1. CDR3 length equals 15 residues. Germline lookup yields CDR1 MNHEY and CDR2 SVGAGI. V trimming: 2 bases; J trimming: 8 bases; junction bases outside the gene matches: 9. As DNA, the CDR3 is TGTGCCAGCAGTTACCATGGGACAGCGACGGAGCCCCAGCATTTT. Encoded protein: CASSYHGTATEPQHF.

This clonotype was observed many times. This chain joins TRBV20-1 and TRBJ1-5; TRBD1 is a possible D gene (6 bases). Germline CDR1 is DFQATT and CDR2 is SNEGSKA (reference sequence). This CDR3 is 15 amino acids long. Trimming removed 2 bases from V and 2 bases from J, with 13 bases in between. The CDR3 loop reads CSARKMAGGNQPQHF. For the CDR3, the DNA is TGCAGTGCTAGAAAAATGGCAGGGGGCAATCAGCCCCAGCATTTT.

This clonotype has more than one count but fewer than ten. The chain recombines TRBV6-1 with TRBJ2-1, with TRBD1 as a possible D gene (7 bases). The CDR3 is made up of 14 amino acids. Germline lookup yields CDR1 MNHNS and CDR2 SASEGT. Trimming removed 6 bases from V and 11 bases from J, with 20 bases in between. The CDR3 is CASSRRAQGGKQFF. CDR3 coding DNA: TGTGCCAGCAGCCGGAGGGCCCAGGGGGGAAAGCAGTTCTTC.

This clonotype was found a few times. This chain links TRBV29-1 with TRBJ2-1; D is uncertain. Germline V lookup: CDR1 SQVTM, CDR2 ANQGSEA. V was pared by 4 bases and J by 10 bases, with 14 bases between. This CDR3 is 12 amino acids long. CDR3 sequence reads: CSVGRVGLEQFF. The CDR3 DNA sequence: TGCAGCGTTGGAAGGGTAGGTCTAGAGCAGTTCTTC.

This clonotype turned up a few times. J is TRBJ2-2 and V is TRBV12-3 or TRBV12-4; 9 positions match TRBD1. V was clipped by 7 bases and J by 5 bases; unmatched bases: 5. The CDR3 contains 14 residues. The CDR3 DNA is TGTGCCAGCACCGAACAGGGGGCGACCGGGGAGCTGTTTTTT. The encoded protein is CASTEQGATGELFF.

The chain uses TRBV7-2 and TRBJ2-4; perhaps D is TRBD1 or TRBD2 (5 bases each). Looked up from germline, CDR1 is SGHTA and CDR2 is FQGNSA. V lost 5 bases and J lost 3, with 20 bases in between. The CDR3 covers 17 residues. In DNA, the CDR3 is TGTGCCAGCAGCCCCCTGGTCTCGGGGCTGGGCAAAAACATTCAGTACTTC. This codes for CASSPLVSGLGKNIQYF.

This clonotype occurred a few times. The chain joins TRBV15 to TRBJ2-5, with TRBD1 matching 7 bases. The CDR3 loop spans 13 amino acids. Germline assignment: CDR1 LNHNV and CDR2 YYDKDF (reference sequence). J lost 4 bases, V lost 10 bases, and 9 bases had no gene match. The CDR3 loop is CAIANRDRETQYF. The CDR3 nucleotides are TGTGCCATCGCGAACAGGGACAGAGAGACCCAGTACTTC.

The rearrangement joins TRBV10-3 to TRBJ1-1; 9 nucleotides line up with TRBD1. The CDR3 loop spans 18 amino acids. Germline V gene data show CDR1 as ENHRY and CDR2 as SYGVKD. The junction had 13 bases not matched to a gene; V was cut back by 4 bases and J by 1 base. The CDR3 here is CAISVVRGTGQRNTEAFF. CDR3 sequence (DNA): TGTGCCATCAGTGTCGTACGGGGGACAGGGCAAAGGAACACTGAAGCTTTCTTT.

This clonotype was detected a few times. This chain joins TRBV4-2 and TRBJ2-2; TRBD2 agrees at 9 bases. CDR3 length equals 16 residues. Per germline, CDR1 LGHNA and CDR2 YNFKEQ. V shed 1 base, J shed 4 bases, and the junction held 4 bases outside the gene matches. The chain's CDR3 is CASSQAAGGGTGELFF. CDR3 nucleotide sequence: TGTGCCAGCAGCCAAGCTGCGGGGGGGGGCACCGGGGAGCTGTTTTTT.

This clonotype has at least ten counts. CDR3 amino acids: CASSYGGTGNYGYTF. As DNA, the CDR3 is TGTGCCAGCAGTTATGGTGGGACAGGGAACTATGGCTACACCTTC. The V gene is TRBV6-5, the J gene TRBJ1-2; TRBD1 aligns across 9 bases. The J segment lost 2 bases and the V segment lost 3 bases, leaving 4 bases of the junction unmatched. This CDR3 is 15 amino acids long. The germline CDR1 and CDR2 sequences are MNHEY and SVGAGI.

The V call is TRBV5-1, the J call TRBJ2-5; possibly TRBD1 for D (5 bases). The CDR3 sequence is 13 residues long. Germline V lookup: CDR1 SGHRS, CDR2 YFSETQ. V lost 6 bases and J 2 bases, leaving 11 bases between the germline ends. The CDR3 is CASKRTPQETQYF. CDR3 in DNA: TGCGCCAGCAAGAGGACACCACAAGAGACCCAGTACTTC.

This clonotype was observed a handful of times. This chain joins TRBV20-1 and TRBJ2-7; a possible D gene is TRBD1 (6 bases). Germline lookup yields CDR1 DFQATT and CDR2 SNEGSKA (reference sequence). The CDR3 loop spans 15 amino acids. Trimming cost V 1 base and J 1 base, with 14 bases left between them. CDR3 sequence (DNA): TGCAGTGCTAGAGTTCCAGGGGCAGAGTCCTACGAGCAGTACTTC. It yields the protein CSARVPGAESYEQYF.

The CDR3 region is CASSQDSQDYEQYF. DNA for the CDR3: TGCGCCAGCAGCCAAGACAGTCAGGACTACGAGCAGTACTTC. This chain links TRBV4-3 with TRBJ2-7; D is undetermined. CDR1 and CDR2 (germline): LGHNA, YSLEER. Trimming shortened V by 0 bases and J by 3 bases, and 9 bases separated the two germline ends. The length of the CDR3 is 14 residues.

The table lists this clonotype with a few counts. V and J are TRBV11-2 and TRBJ2-3; perhaps TRBD2 as D (6 bases). The CDR3 is 15 amino acids. Germline CDR1 SGHAT, CDR2 FQNNGV. Trimming took 6 bases from V and 2 from J, leaving 15 bases between them. CDR3 in amino acids: CASRKDYYPTDTQYF. CDR3 sequence (DNA): TGTGCCAGCAGAAAGGACTACTATCCCACAGATACGCAGTATTTT. Filled out from reference TRBV11-2 and TRBJ2-3, the complete variable domain reads EAGVAQSPRYKIIEKRQSVAFWCNPISGHATLYWYQQILGQGPKLLIQFQNNGVVDDSQLPKDRFSAERLKGVDSTLKIQPAKLEDSAVYLCASRKDYYPTDTQYFGPGTRLTVL.

There are a few counts of this clonotype. The chain joins TRBV20-1 to TRBJ2-3, with D maybe TRBD2 (5 bases). Germline assignment: CDR1 DFQATT and CDR2 SNEGSKA (reference sequence). V lost 6 bases to trimming and J lost 6 bases, with 22 bases between them. The CDR3 extends over 15 amino acids. Written as DNA, the CDR3 is TGCAGTGCCAAGGCGCAGGAGACGCGGGCTGATACGCAGTATTTT. The encoded protein is CSAKAQETRADTQYF.

In this sample, this clonotype turned up a few times. J is TRBJ2-7 and V is TRBV6-5; D ambiguous. Trimming took 4 bases from V and 7 from J, leaving 20 bases between them. CDR1 and CDR2 from the germline V gene are MNHEY and SVGAGI. This CDR3 contains 15 residues. CDR3 in amino acids: CASSFRLYDYGEQYF. The CDR3 coding sequence is TGTGCCAGCAGTTTTCGGTTGTATGATTATGGGGAGCAGTACTTC.

This clonotype was recorded a few times. The chain couples TRBV20-1 to TRBJ2-1; 12 positions agree with TRBD2. Germline V gene data show CDR1 as DFQATT and CDR2 as SNEGSKA (reference sequence). The CDR3 sequence is 20 residues long. The CDR3: CSTSLSTASGRAGWRNEQFF. CDR3 in DNA: TGCAGCACGAGCCTTTCTACGGCTAGCGGGAGGGCCGGGTGGAGAAATGAGCAGTTCTTC.

This clonotype was seen a handful of times. V gene TRBV12-3 or TRBV12-4 combines with J gene TRBJ2-3; 10 positions match TRBD2. The CDR3 loop spans 14 amino acids. V gave up 7 bases and J gave up 3 bases; unmatched junction bases: 4. The chain's CDR3 is CASNLAGETDTQYF. The CDR3, as DNA: TGTGCCAGCAACCTAGCGGGAGAGACAGATACGCAGTATTTT.

This clonotype was recorded many times. The chain is built from TRBV7-2 and TRBJ2-1; TRBD2 agrees at 7 bases. This CDR3 comprises 15 residues. J gave up 0 bases and V 4 bases, and 3 bases lay outside the gene matches. Germline CDR1 is SGHTA and CDR2 is FQGNSA. The CDR3 DNA reads TGTGCCAGCAGCTCTAGCGGTATCTCCTACAATGAGCAGTTCTTC. It yields the protein CASSSSGISYNEQFF.

This chain links TRBV20-1 with TRBJ2-3; perhaps TRBD2 as D (5 bases). The ends were cut back, 0 bases at V and 5 bases at J, with 15 bases in the middle. The CDR3 has 15 amino acids. Germline CDR1 and CDR2: DFQATT and SNEGSKA (reference sequence). The CDR3, as DNA: TGCAGTGCTAGAGAGGAGCGGATGGTTGAAGATACGCAGTATTTT. Amino acid sequence: CSAREERMVEDTQYF.

This sequence joins TRBV7-9 and TRBJ2-1; 8 bases agree with TRBD2. CDR1 and CDR2 from the germline V gene are SEHNR and FQNEAQ (reference sequence). The J segment lost 10 bases and the V segment lost 1 base, leaving 9 bases of the junction unmatched. This CDR3 contains 15 residues. The CDR3 DNA reads as TGTGCCAGCAGCTTAGATCAAGCGGGGGTTGGGGAGCAGTTCTTC. This encodes CASSLDQAGVGEQFF.

The rearrangement joins TRBV20-1 to TRBJ2-1; no definite D call. This CDR3 is 14 amino acids long. Germline CDR1 is DFQATT and CDR2 is SNEGSKA (reference sequence). V shed 8 bases and J shed 2 bases, with 16 bases lying between them. CDR3 sequence reads: CSTMKRGAYNEQFF. CDR3 sequence (DNA): TGCAGTACCATGAAGAGAGGTGCCTACAATGAGCAGTTCTTC.

This clonotype appeared a few times. This chain joins TRBV20-1 and TRBJ2-5; the match to TRBD1 covers 9 bases. J lost 6 bases, V lost 4 bases, and 6 bases had no gene match. The CDR3 extends over 13 amino acids. The V gene's germline CDR1 is DFQATT and CDR2 SNEGSKA (reference sequence). The CDR3 sequence: CSAIRTGAKTQYF. CDR3 coding DNA: TGCAGTGCTATCCGGACAGGGGCGAAGACCCAGTACTTC.

J is TRBJ2-3 and V is TRBV6-1; 10 nucleotides line up with TRBD2. The CDR3 spans 17 residues. Germline V CDR1 and CDR2: MNHNS, SASEGT. V dropped 4 bases and J dropped 2; count of bases not matched to a gene: 9. The CDR3 here is CASSVVASGGTTDTQYF. The CDR3 DNA sequence: TGTGCCAGCAGTGTAGTTGCTAGCGGGGGAACCACAGATACGCAGTATTTT.

This clonotype was recorded a few times. The rearrangement joins TRBV4-1 to TRBJ1-2; the D is unclear. Germline V gives CDR1 MGHRA, CDR2 YSYEKL. The CDR3 runs to 12 residues. Trimming took 1 base from V and 4 from J, leaving 4 bases between them. The CDR3 protein is CASSQATYGYTF. Written as DNA, the CDR3 is TGCGCCAGCAGCCAAGCCACCTATGGCTACACCTTC.

This chain links TRBV19 with TRBJ1-1; D unclear. V was shortened by 3 bases and J by 7 bases, with 12 bases between the two germline ends. The V gene's germline CDR1 is LNHDA and CDR2 SQIVND (reference sequence). The CDR3 spans 13 residues. The CDR3 DNA reads as TGTGCCAGTAGTATCGGGGTCGGTTATGAAGCTTTCTTT. Translating it yields CASSIGVGYEAFF.

This clonotype has more than one count but fewer than ten. This sequence joins TRBV14 and TRBJ1-6; D not certain. The V gene's germline CDR1 is SGHDN and CDR2 FVKESK. The CDR3 runs 13 residues. V gave up 5 bases and J gave up 0 bases, with 2 bases separating them. CDR3 in amino acids: CASSSSYNSPLHF. The CDR3 DNA sequence: TGTGCCAGCAGCAGCTCCTATAATTCACCCCTCCACTTT.

This clonotype was detected a few times. The chain recombines TRBV13 with TRBJ2-1; D is tentatively TRBD1 or TRBD2 (5 bases each). The CDR3 has 15 amino acids. The ends were cut back, 7 bases at V and 3 bases at J, with 16 bases in the middle. CDR1 is PRHDT and CDR2 is FYEKMQ in the germline V gene (reference sequence). DNA for the CDR3: TGTGCCAGCACCTTCGGTGGGACCGACTACAATGAGCAGTTCTTC. This gives the protein CASTFGGTDYNEQFF.